This T cell receptor (beta chain) was captured by sequencing in a study of beta chain features in type 1 diabetes. Regarding the study as a whole: VDJ junctions from patients with type 1 diabetes contained fewer insertions and more deletions.

Of the isolated RNA, all was reverse transcribed, and so the sequenced material was expressed TCRB transcripts. The data were produced by immunoSEQ multiplex PCR, yet TCRdb's version contains in-frame clones alone and is incomplete. The sample has more than 300,000 clones, over 9.5% seen once; the top ten hold around 0.02%. The CDR3 has 15 amino acids. Germline CDR1 reads GTSNPN; CDR2 reads SVGIG (reference sequence). Trimming removed 8 bases at V and 1 base at J, with 20 bases between. This clone has just a few counts. Its antigen is unidentified. A single heparinised draw of about 100 mL on average was taken per donor. Sorting with CD45RO/CCR7/CD25/CD127/CD95/CD27 yielded naive, central memory, regulatory and stem-like memory CD4+ cells.

The origin of this receptor is a man aged 18 to 29 in good health. Sequencing used naive CD4+ T cells from blood. J is TRBJ1-1 and V is TRBV30; weak D call: TRBD1 (6 bases). The CDR3 bases are TGTGCCCTAATAACCCTCGGACAGACGAACACTGAAGCTTTCTTT. Translated, it gives CALITLGQTNTEAFF. The full variable domain, its missing parts supplied by reference TRBV30 and TRBJ1-1, is SQTIHQWPATLVQPVGSPLSLECTVEGTSNPNLYWYRQAAGRGLQLLFYSVGIGQISSEVPQNLSASRPQDRQFILSSKKLLLSDSGFYLCALITLGQTNTEAFFGQGTRLTVV.